What follows are 30 T cell receptor beta chains derived from one specimen sequenced in a study of blood T cell repertoires in COVID-19. Produced via immunoSEQ multiplex PCR; TCRdb's table is partial and in-frame only. The profile shows 120,000 or so clones, 70% to 90% of them singletons. Sequencing used peripheral blood. The source is a woman in her forties or fifties with active or convalescent COVID-19.

V gene TRBV28 combines with J gene TRBJ2-2, with D maybe TRBD2 (6 bases). Germline assignment: CDR1 MDHEN and CDR2 SYDVKM. This CDR3 contains 16 residues. V lost 2 bases and J lost 6, with 16 bases in between. The chain's CDR3 is CASSLLPSVKSGELFF. The CDR3 bases are TGTGCCAGCAGTTTACTGCCTAGCGTAAAATCCGGGGAGCTGTTTTTT.

The CDR3 coding sequence is TGTGCCAGCAGCCAAGAGAGAGTGGGACTATTGAACGAGCAGTACTTC. Its protein product is CASSQERVGLLNEQYF. The chain recombines TRBV3-1 (or the pseudogene TRBV3-2) with TRBJ2-7; 7 bases line up with TRBD2. Germline V CDR1 and CDR2: LGHDT, YNNKEL (reference sequence). The V and J ends lost 0 bases and 5 bases, in that order; junction bases with no gene match: 10. CDR3 length: 16 residues.

This rearrangement joins TRBV4-3 to TRBJ2-6; D unresolved. V was pared by 1 base and J by 0 bases, with 10 bases between. Looked up from germline, CDR1 is LGHNA and CDR2 is YSLEER. The CDR3 contains 17 residues. CDR3 nucleotide sequence: TGCGCCAGCAGCCAAGGAGCCCAAACCTCTGGGGCCAACGTCCTGACTTTC. The encoded protein is CASSQGAQTSGANVLTF.

This clone was counted once. The rearrangement uses TRBV5-5 and TRBJ2-5, with 8 bases fitting TRBD2. Unmatched junction bases numbered 4, after V lost 5 bases and J lost 4 bases. CDR3 length: 13 residues. Germline values: CDR1 SGHKS, CDR2 YYEKEE (reference sequence). Written as DNA, the CDR3 is TGTGCCAGCAGTCAGACTAGCGCAGAGACCCAGTACTTC. This sequence encodes CASSQTSAETQYF.

The chain couples TRBV11-3 to TRBJ2-7; unclear D gene. V dropped 5 bases and J dropped 5 bases, with 10 bases sitting between them. CDR3 length: 12 amino acids. The germline V gene encodes CDR1 SGHNT and CDR2 YENEEA. DNA for the CDR3: TGTGCCAGCAGCCCCGTGAGAGACGAGCAGTACTTC. It translates to CASSPVRDEQYF.

The chain joins TRBV7-9 to TRBJ2-5; D possibly corresponds to TRBD2 (5 bases). Trimming removed 5 bases from V and 3 bases from J, with 10 bases in between. The V gene's germline CDR1 is SEHNR and CDR2 FQNEAQ (reference sequence). CDR3 length equals 13 residues. The CDR3 here is CASSPDLEETQYF. CDR3 DNA sequence: TGTGCCAGCAGCCCGGACTTGGAAGAGACCCAGTACTTC. Combining the CDR3 with reference TRBV7-9 and TRBJ2-5 gives the whole variable domain DTGVSQNPRHKITKRGQNVTFRCDPISEHNRLYWYRQTLGQGPEFLTYFQNEAQLEKSRLLSDRFSAERPKGSFSTLEIQRTEQGDSAMYLCASSPDLEETQYFGPGTRLLVL.

The CDR3 is CASSFSDREQYF. CDR3 nucleotides: TGTGCCAGCAGTTTCTCCGATCGGGAGCAGTACTTC. The chain has TRBV28 and TRBJ2-7; the D is unclear. The germline V gene has CDR1 MDHEN and CDR2 SYDVKM. V was shortened by 3 bases and J by 7 bases, with 10 bases between the two germline ends. The CDR3 spans 12 residues.

The chain is built from TRBV9 and TRBJ2-1, with TRBD2 matching over 10 bases. CDR1 is SGDLS and CDR2 is YYNGEE in the germline V gene. With 0 bases clipped from V and 7 bases from J, the junction kept 7 bases outside the gene matches. CDR3 size: 16 residues. CDR3 residues: CASSVDVAGGGNEQFF. CDR3 nucleotide sequence: TGTGCCAGCAGCGTAGACGTAGCGGGAGGTGGAAATGAGCAGTTCTTC.

V usage is TRBV5-4 and J usage is TRBJ2-5; 7 bases line up with TRBD1. Germline-derived CDR1 and CDR2 are SGHNT and YYREEE (reference sequence). This CDR3 spans 16 amino acids. With 3 bases clipped from V and 5 bases from J, the junction kept 13 bases outside the gene matches. The DNA of the CDR3 is TGTGCCAGCAGCTCCTTCAAAGACAGGGTCGGGGAGACCCAGTACTTC. Protein: CASSSFKDRVGETQYF.

This chain uses TRBV9 with TRBJ2-1, with unresolved D. V was pared by 0 bases and J by 6 bases, with 25 bases between. The CDR3 spans 19 residues. The V gene's germline CDR1 is SGDLS and CDR2 YYNGEE. CDR3 loop: CASSVAGRRPTRRANEQFF. DNA of the CDR3: TGTGCCAGCAGCGTAGCTGGCAGGCGCCCCACCCGACGAGCCAATGAGCAGTTCTTC.

This chain links TRBV29-1 with TRBJ2-7; perhaps TRBD2 as D (6 bases). This CDR3 has 12 residues. Germline-derived CDR1 and CDR2 are SQVTM and ANQGSEA. The V end was cut by 4 bases, the J end by 9 bases, with 16 bases between. The CDR3 DNA reads TGCAGCGTTGTACAGGAGGGTGGGAGGCAGTACTTC. Its protein is CSVVQEGGRQYF.

This clone came up once. The chain combines TRBV4-3 with TRBJ2-1, with 12 bases matching TRBD2. CDR3 size: 18 residues. CDR1 LGHNA and CDR2 YSLEER come from the germline V gene. V lost 2 bases and J lost 1; bases outside the gene matches: 6. The CDR3 region is CASSQWASGRASYNEQFF. CDR3 DNA sequence: TGCGCCAGCAGCCAATGGGCTAGCGGGAGGGCTTCCTACAATGAGCAGTTCTTC.

The rearrangement joins TRBV6-5 to TRBJ2-7; 10 bases map to TRBD1. CDR3 size: 14 residues. The germline V gene has CDR1 MNHEY and CDR2 SVGAGI. V lost 9 bases and J lost 1; bases outside the gene matches: 6. CDR3 coding DNA: TGTGCCAGTCGGACAGGGGGGACATCCTACGAGCAGTACTTC. This codes for CASRTGGTSYEQYF.

J is TRBJ2-6 and V is TRBV18; no clear D gene. Germline V gene data show CDR1 as KGHSH and CDR2 as LQKENI. V lost 4 bases to trimming and J lost 0 bases, with 13 bases between them. The CDR3 extends over 17 amino acids. CDR3 in amino acids: CASSLNSPGSGANVLTF. CDR3 coding DNA: TGTGCCAGCTCACTCAACAGCCCTGGCTCTGGGGCCAACGTCCTGACTTTC.

J is TRBJ2-4 and V is TRBV21-1; the D segment call TRBD2 is taken from the table without a DNA check. TRBV21-1 is a known pseudogene. CDR3 length equals 17 residues. The CDR3, as DNA: TGTGCCAGCAGCAAAAATAGCGGGCCGATAGCCAAAAACATTCAGTACTTC. The encoded protein is CASSKNSGPIAKNIQYF.

The rearrangement joins TRBV13 to TRBJ1-2; the D is unclear. CDR1 and CDR2 from the germline V gene are PRHDT and FYEKMQ (reference sequence). V was shortened by 0 bases and J by 0 bases, with 8 bases between the two germline ends. The CDR3 is 15 residues long. CDR3 bases: TGTGCCAGCAGCTTAGGAGATACTGCTAACTATGGCTACACCTTC. The encoded protein is CASSLGDTANYGYTF.

The rearrangement joins TRBV15 to TRBJ2-5; 9 nucleotides align to TRBD2. V gave up 3 bases and J gave up 5 bases; unmatched junction bases: 4. This CDR3 region has 14 residues. CDR1 is LNHNV, CDR2 YYDKDF, per germline (reference sequence). CDR3 nucleotides: TGTGCCACCAGCAGTAGCGGGAGATGGGAGACCCAGTACTTC. Its translation: CATSSSGRWETQYF.

The V and J genes are TRBV7-3 and TRBJ1-6; D remains unclear. Germline V CDR1 and CDR2: SGHTA, FQGTGA. V lost 1 base and J 8 bases, leaving 12 bases between the germline ends. The CDR3 loop spans 15 amino acids. The CDR3 coding sequence is TGTGCCAGCAGCTTAATGGGGAAAGCGGATTCACCCCTCCACTTT. Translation gives CASSLMGKADSPLHF.

The chain couples TRBV7-2 to TRBJ2-3, with TRBD2 matching 7 bases. This CDR3 has 15 residues. Trimming removed 0 bases from V and 5 bases from J; junction bases left unmatched: 5. Germline lookup yields CDR1 SGHTA and CDR2 FQGNSA. CDR3 sequence reads: CASSLASGLGDTQYF. CDR3 bases: TGTGCCAGCAGCTTAGCTAGCGGGCTGGGAGATACGCAGTATTTT.

The chain employs TRBV7-9 and TRBJ2-5; no definite D call. V dropped 2 bases and J dropped 2 bases, with 9 bases sitting between them. The CDR3 has 14 residues. CDR1 is SEHNR and CDR2 is FQNEAQ in the germline V gene (reference sequence). The CDR3 DNA follows: TGTGCCAGCAGCTTACGGCAGGAACAAGAGACCCAGTACTTC. Its translation: CASSLRQEQETQYF.

The gene calls are TRBV5-6 and TRBJ2-1; 7 bases line up with TRBD2. The junction had 11 bases not matched to a gene; V was cut back by 0 bases and J by 2 bases. In germline, CDR1 is SGHDT, CDR2 YYEEEE. CDR3 length: 18 residues. The DNA for the CDR3 is TGTGCCAGCAGCTTGGCCGGGAGGCGGCCTAGGACCTACAATGAGCAGTTCTTC. Translation gives CASSLAGRRPRTYNEQFF.

The chain has TRBV28 and TRBJ1-5, with 9 bases identical to TRBD1. Trimming cost V 9 bases and J 2 bases; bases outside gene matches: 8. This CDR3 is built from 15 residues. The germline CDR1 and CDR2 sequences are MDHEN and SYDVKM. For the CDR3, the DNA is TGTGCCAGTTTCTACAGGGGGCTCGGCAATCAGCCCCAGCATTTT. It encodes CASFYRGLGNQPQHF.

This clone was seen a single time. The CDR3 nucleotides are TGTGCCAGCAGCTCGATCAGGGCAACTTATAGCAATCAGCCCCAGCATTTT. This codes for CASSSIRATYSNQPQHF. The chain is built from TRBV28 and TRBJ1-5, with D perhaps TRBD1 (5 bases). The CDR3 totals 17 residues. The V end was cut by 6 bases, the J end by 0 bases, with 18 bases between. Germline V gene data show CDR1 as MDHEN and CDR2 as SYDVKM.

The chain has TRBV4-1 and TRBJ2-2, with 9 bases aligning to TRBD1. Germline trimming cut 2 bases from V and 3 bases from J; bases unmatched to any gene: 4. The germline gives CDR1 MGHRA, CDR2 YSYEKL. This CDR3 comprises 16 residues. The DNA of the CDR3 is TGCGCCAGCAGCCAACTGGGACAGGGACACACCGGGGAGCTGTTTTTT. Its protein is CASSQLGQGHTGELFF.

V usage is TRBV4-2 and J usage is TRBJ2-1, with 7 bases matching TRBD2. Per germline, CDR1 LGHNA and CDR2 YNFKEQ. With V trimmed by 3 bases and J by 5 bases, 10 bases remained unmatched. This CDR3 contains 16 residues. CDR3 bases: TGTGCCAGCAGCCACCTCGCGGCTAGCGGCAACAATGAGCAGTTCTTC. It yields the protein CASSHLAASGNNEQFF.

The J gene is TRBJ1-5, the V gene TRBV15, with a tentative D call TRBD1 (6 bases). The germline CDR1 and CDR2 sequences are LNHNV and YYDKDF (reference sequence). The CDR3 loop spans 16 amino acids. V was trimmed by 3 bases and J by 1 base, leaving 13 bases between them. CDR3 loop: CATSSEQGLSNQPQHF. CDR3 bases: TGTGCCACCAGCAGTGAACAGGGTCTGAGCAATCAGCCCCAGCATTTT.

The chain combines TRBV7-6 with TRBJ1-3; 10 nucleotides align to TRBD1. The CDR3 totals 15 residues. Trimming cost V 5 bases and J 2 bases; bases outside gene matches: 3. The V gene's germline CDR1 is SGHVS and CDR2 FNYEAQ. The CDR3: CASSTGTGAGNTIYF. In DNA, the CDR3 is TGTGCCAGCAGCACCGGGACAGGGGCTGGAAACACCATATATTTT.

The chain has TRBV14 and TRBJ1-1, with 9 bases lining up with TRBD1. The CDR3 consists of 17 residues. V trimming: 4 bases; J trimming: 5 bases; junction bases outside the gene matches: 14. Germline V gives CDR1 SGHDN, CDR2 FVKESK. The CDR3 loop is CASSRVEQGAIWTEAFF. In nucleotides, the CDR3 is TGTGCCAGCAGCCGGGTTGAACAGGGGGCGATTTGGACTGAAGCTTTCTTT.

V usage is TRBV27 and J usage is TRBJ1-5; 9 nucleotides align to TRBD1. Germline CDR1 reads MNHEY; CDR2 reads SMNVEV (reference sequence). CDR3 length equals 16 residues. V shed 3 bases and J 5 bases; nucleotides not matched to a gene: 8. CDR3 protein: CASSFSPQGADQPQHF. CDR3 nucleotide sequence: TGTGCCAGCAGTTTCTCCCCACAGGGGGCAGATCAGCCCCAGCATTTT.

This chain links TRBV18 with TRBJ1-2, with D maybe TRBD1 (6 bases). The V gene's germline CDR1 is KGHSH and CDR2 LQKENI. V was shortened by 3 bases and J by 1 base, with 18 bases between the two germline ends. The CDR3 covers 17 residues. CDR3 DNA: TGTGCCAGCTCACCCGGGACACAGATTAGAAATAACTATGGCTACACCTTC. Protein: CASSPGTQIRNNYGYTF.